Below, 18 T cell receptor beta chains from the same sample are listed, as sequenced in a study of T cell responses to AZD1222 COVID-19 vaccine. Assay used: immunoSEQ multiplex PCR; TCRdb lists only in-frame clones, some missing. This table has some 180,000 clones, almost 95% appearing once. The sample in question was peripheral blood, obtained on day 0 of AZD1222 vaccination. Receptors were obtained from an adult in good health.

As concerns this clone: In the same sample, other DNA sequences code for this CDR3. The chain joins TRBV2 to TRBJ1-2, with TRBD1 as a possible D gene (6 bases). In germline, CDR1 is SNHLY, CDR2 FYNNEI. Trimming stripped 5 bases from V and 0 bases from J, with 10 bases between. The CDR3 spans 14 residues. CDR3 nucleotides: TGTGCCAGCAGTCTCCAGGGGTCTAACTATGGCTACACCTTC. This translates into CASSLQGSNYGYTF.

V usage is TRBV21-1 and J usage is TRBJ2-5; the DNA was not used to check the table's D call, TRBD2. TRBV21-1 is a known pseudogene. The CDR3 runs 15 residues. The CDR3 sequence is CASSTFGGAGETQYF. The CDR3 DNA is TGTGCCAGCAGCACCTTCGGGGGGGCAGGAGAGACCCAGTACTTC.

The V call is TRBV24-1, the J call TRBJ2-7; a possible D gene is TRBD1 (5 bases). The V gene lost 2 bases and the J gene lost 6 bases, with 22 bases spanning the gap. Germline values: CDR1 KGHDR, CDR2 SFDVKD. The CDR3 covers 17 residues. CDR3 in amino acids: CATSDSDATGFAGEQYF. CDR3 nucleotides: TGTGCCACCAGTGATTCAGATGCTACAGGTTTCGCAGGCGAGCAGTACTTC.

The chain joins TRBV15 to TRBJ1-5; no clear D. Trimming stripped 5 bases from V and 9 bases from J, with 14 bases between. CDR1 is LNHNV and CDR2 is YYDKDF in the germline V gene (reference sequence). There are 13 residues in the CDR3. The DNA of the CDR3 is TGTGCCACCAGCGTTGAGGTATATCGGCCCCAGCATTTT. This codes for CATSVEVYRPQHF. Filled out from reference TRBV15 and TRBJ1-5, the complete variable domain reads DAMVIQNPRYQVTQFGKPVTLSCSQTLNHNVMYWYQQKSSQAPKLLFHYYDKDFNNEADTPDNFQSRRPNTSFCFLDIRSPGLGDTAMYLCATSVEVYRPQHFGDGTRLSIL.

This CDR3 is CASSEASGRGRGNSYNEQFF. The CDR3, as DNA: TGTGCCAGCAGTGAAGCTTCGGGCAGGGGGCGAGGGAACTCCTACAATGAGCAGTTCTTC. This chain uses TRBV2 with TRBJ2-1; 8 nucleotides line up with TRBD1. Germline CDR1 reads SNHLY; CDR2 reads FYNNEI. This CDR3 contains 20 residues. V shed 0 bases, J shed 0 bases, and the junction held 13 bases outside the gene matches.

This clone was seen once. V usage is TRBV6-6 and J usage is TRBJ2-7; 7 nucleotides line up with TRBD2. Germline CDR1 MNHNY, CDR2 SVGAGI (reference sequence). The junction had 5 bases not matched to a gene; V was cut back by 6 bases and J by 0 bases. The CDR3 is 14 amino acids. Written as DNA, the CDR3 is TGTGCCAGCAGAAGGACGGGGGGCTCCTACGAGCAGTACTTC. Amino acid sequence: CASRRTGGSYEQYF.

V and J are TRBV2 and TRBJ1-1, with a tentative D call TRBD1 (6 bases). Deletions cut 6 bases from V and 2 bases from J, with 25 bases between. In germline, CDR1 is SNHLY, CDR2 FYNNEI. This CDR3 has 18 amino acids. The CDR3 nucleotides are TGTGCCAGCAGGGCCACAGGGCAGACGGTTGGTCGAAACACTGAAGCTTTCTTT. This codes for CASRATGQTVGRNTEAFF.

V is TRBV28 and J is TRBJ2-7, with TRBD1 matching over 8 bases. Germline CDR1 and CDR2: MDHEN and SYDVKM. The junction had 3 bases not matched to a gene; V was cut back by 2 bases and J by 3 bases. There are 14 residues in the CDR3. The CDR3 sequence is CASSLDRGNYEQYF. CDR3 nucleotides: TGTGCCAGCAGTTTAGACAGGGGTAACTACGAGCAGTACTTC.

CDR3 residues: CASSPGQGTPGNTIYF. In DNA form, the CDR3 reads TGTGCCAGCAGCCCAGGACAGGGGACTCCTGGAAACACCATATATTTT. The chain combines TRBV3-1 (or the pseudogene TRBV3-2) with TRBJ1-3; TRBD1 aligns across 9 bases. This CDR3 is 16 amino acids long. The germline V gene has CDR1 LGHDT and CDR2 YNNKEL (reference sequence). J gave up 2 bases and V 4 bases, and 6 bases lay outside the gene matches.

V and J are TRBV2 and TRBJ1-5, with a possible D match to TRBD1 (6 bases). The V end lost 5 bases, the J end lost 4 bases, and 12 bases lay between the germline ends. The CDR3 runs to 14 residues. Germline V gene lookup returns CDR1 SNHLY and CDR2 FYNNEI. For the CDR3, the DNA is TGTGCCAGCAGTTCGGGGGGGGCGAATCAGCCCCAGCATTTT. This translates into CASSSGGANQPQHF.

This clone was recorded only once. The genes are TRBV4-2 and TRBJ1-2; the D gene is possibly TRBD1 (6 bases). Trimming removed 1 base at V and 1 base at J, with 10 bases between. Germline V gene lookup returns CDR1 LGHNA and CDR2 YNFKEQ. The length of the CDR3 is 15 residues. CDR3 loop: CASSQARTDNYGYTF. Here the CDR3 DNA reads TGTGCCAGCAGCCAAGCGCGGACAGATAACTATGGCTACACCTTC.

The chain combines TRBV28 with TRBJ1-4, with TRBD1 matching over 8 bases. CDR3 length: 15 residues. Trimming cost V 4 bases and J 10 bases; bases outside gene matches: 11. Germline V gives CDR1 MDHEN, CDR2 SYDVKM. DNA for the CDR3: TGTGCCAGCAGTTCCCCATTACAGGGGGAAGGAAAACTGTTTTTT. Translated, it gives CASSSPLQGEGKLFF.

V gene TRBV12-5 combines with J gene TRBJ2-1; D may correspond to TRBD1 or TRBD2 (6 bases each). V lost 4 bases to trimming and J lost 5 bases, with 12 bases between them. Germline V gene data show CDR1 as LGHNT and CDR2 as FRNRAP. The CDR3 length is 14 residues. This CDR3 is CASGSWGADNEQFF. In DNA form, the CDR3 reads TGTGCTAGTGGTTCTTGGGGGGCGGACAATGAGCAGTTCTTC.

The gene calls are TRBV14 and TRBJ2-3; D remains ambiguous. This CDR3 region has 15 residues. Germline values: CDR1 SGHDN, CDR2 FVKESK. V was trimmed by 2 bases and J by 2 bases, leaving 11 bases between them. The chain's CDR3 is CASSQLGKLTDTQYF. The DNA of the CDR3 is TGTGCCAGCAGCCAACTGGGGAAACTCACAGATACGCAGTATTTT.

The chain has TRBV5-1 and TRBJ2-5; no reliable D call. Germline values: CDR1 SGHRS, CDR2 YFSETQ. The CDR3 extends over 15 amino acids. V lost 0 bases and J 4 bases, leaving 13 bases between the germline ends. The CDR3 protein is CASSLEPARRETQYF. As DNA, the CDR3 is TGCGCCAGCAGCTTGGAGCCGGCTAGAAGAGAGACCCAGTACTTC.

The rearrangement uses TRBV2 and TRBJ1-1; D gene ambiguous. Germline V gives CDR1 SNHLY, CDR2 FYNNEI. V lost 5 bases, J lost 1 base, and 8 bases lay in between. The CDR3 loop spans 13 amino acids. The CDR3 loop is CASSQDGNTEAFF. In DNA form, the CDR3 reads TGTGCCAGCAGTCAGGACGGGAACACTGAAGCTTTCTTT.

This clone came up once. The chain employs TRBV4-1 and TRBJ1-5, with 7 nucleotides matching TRBD1. Germline V gene lookup returns CDR1 MGHRA and CDR2 YSYEKL. This CDR3 spans 16 amino acids. Germline trimming cut 0 bases from V and 6 bases from J; bases unmatched to any gene: 8. The CDR3 region is CASSQEPRGLVQPQHF. CDR3 nucleotide sequence: TGCGCCAGCAGCCAAGAGCCCAGGGGGTTGGTTCAGCCCCAGCATTTT.

The V gene is TRBV14, the J gene TRBJ2-7; 10 nucleotides align to TRBD1. V was pared by 2 bases and J by 2 bases, with 3 bases of the junction left unmatched. Germline loops: CDR1 SGHDN, CDR2 FVKESK. The CDR3 loop spans 15 amino acids. In nucleotides, the CDR3 is TGTGCCAGCAGCCAAAGGACAGGGGGACCCTACGAGCAGTACTTC. Its translation is CASSQRTGGPYEQYF.